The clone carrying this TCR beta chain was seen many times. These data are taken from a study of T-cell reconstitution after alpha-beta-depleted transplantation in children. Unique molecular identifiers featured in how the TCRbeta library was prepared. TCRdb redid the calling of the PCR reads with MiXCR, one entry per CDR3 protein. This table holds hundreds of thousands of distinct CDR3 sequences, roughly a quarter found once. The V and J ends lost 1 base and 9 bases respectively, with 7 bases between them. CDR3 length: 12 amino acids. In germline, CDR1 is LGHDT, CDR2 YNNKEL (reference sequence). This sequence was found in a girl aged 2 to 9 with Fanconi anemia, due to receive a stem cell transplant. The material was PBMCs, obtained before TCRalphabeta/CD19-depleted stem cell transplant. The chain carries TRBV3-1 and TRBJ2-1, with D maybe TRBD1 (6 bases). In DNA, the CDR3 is TGTGCCAGCAGCCAAGTACAGGGTGAGCAGTTCTTC. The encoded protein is CASSQVQGEQFF.